This T cell receptor beta chain was captured in a study of cytomegalovirus exposure and HLA in healthy donors. V gave up 7 bases and J gave up 1 base, with 13 bases separating them. The CDR3 extends over 14 amino acids. Germline CDR1 and CDR2: SQVTM and ANQGSEA. PCR primers comprised 60 Vbeta and 13 Jbeta primers. TCRdb's copy holds only in-frame clones and misses some; the assay was immunoSEQ multiplex PCR. The repertoire has some 99,000 clones, roughly 79% of them found once; the top ten carry approximately 7.7%. The V gene is TRBV29-1, the J gene TRBJ2-2; TRBD1 is a possible D gene (6 bases). The specimen was PBMCs. This receptor was obtained from a woman between 50 and 59 years old in good health and CMV-seropositive. DNA for the CDR3: TGCAGCGGAGGACAGACAGGGAACACCGGGGAGCTGTTTTTT. Amino acids: CSGGQTGNTGELFF.